Below are 8 T cell receptor beta chains sequenced from a single sample in a study of shared clonotypes between healthy human individuals. The table came from immunoSEQ multiplex PCR; TCRdb's copy has only in-frame clones and leaves some out. The table has millions of clones, roughly nine tenths seen once. What was sequenced was naive CD4+ T cells sorted from blood. Specified subset: CD45RA+ positively selected. These receptors were obtained from a man between 18 and 29 years old in good health.

This clone came up once. This sequence joins TRBV11-2 and TRBJ2-1; tentative D call: TRBD2 (7 bases). CDR1 is SGHAT and CDR2 is FQNNGV in the germline V gene. Trimming removed 5 bases from V and 1 base from J, with 18 bases in between. This CDR3 is 17 amino acids long. The CDR3, as DNA: TGTGCCAGCAGCCCTCGGGGGGCTAGCGGTTCCTACAATGAGCAGTTCTTC. This translates into CASSPRGASGSYNEQFF. The entire variable domain, with the rest obtained from reference TRBV11-2 and TRBJ2-1, is as follows: EAGVAQSPRYKIIEKRQSVAFWCNPISGHATLYWYQQILGQGPKLLIQFQNNGVVDDSQLPKDRFSAERLKGVDSTLKIQPAKLEDSAVYLCASSPRGASGSYNEQFFGPGTRLTVL.

V gene TRBV4-1 combines with J gene TRBJ2-5; TRBD1 might be the D (6 bases). The CDR3 length is 16 residues. V lost 1 base to trimming and J lost 9 bases, with 21 bases between them. Per germline, CDR1 MGHRA and CDR2 YSYEKL. The chain's CDR3 is CASSQGRPLAPGAQYF. The CDR3 DNA sequence: TGCGCCAGCAGCCAAGGAAGGCCTCTAGCTCCAGGGGCCCAGTACTTC.

The chain is built from TRBV5-4 and TRBJ2-6; D unresolved. The V and J ends lost 4 bases and 0 bases respectively, with 8 bases between them. CDR3 size: 15 residues. In germline, CDR1 is SGHNT, CDR2 YYREEE (reference sequence). CDR3 in amino acids: CASSTGYSGANVLTF. The CDR3, as DNA: TGTGCCAGCAGCACCGGGTACTCTGGGGCCAACGTCCTGACTTTC.

Points on this clone: The same CDR3 is also encoded by other DNA sequences in this sample. The rearrangement joins TRBV5-1 to TRBJ1-6; TRBD1 aligns across 9 bases. CDR3 size: 15 residues. Per the germline V gene, CDR1 is SGHRS and CDR2 is YFSETQ. V lost 2 bases to trimming and J lost 6 bases; unmatched junction nucleotides: 3. DNA for the CDR3: TGCGCCAGCAGCTTAGAGGGACAGGGTAATTCACCCCTCCACTTT. Protein: CASSLEGQGNSPLHF.

The rearrangement links TRBV6-1 to TRBJ2-3; possibly TRBD1 or TRBD2 for D (6 bases each). This CDR3 has 15 amino acids. The germline CDR1 and CDR2 sequences are MNHNS and SASEGT. Trimming removed 7 bases from V and 0 bases from J, with 14 bases in between. The CDR3: CASKAGGTSTDTQYF. The CDR3 DNA reads TGTGCCAGCAAAGCTGGGGGGACAAGCACAGATACGCAGTATTTT.

This clone has only one observation. The chain is built from TRBV27 and TRBJ2-5; 14 bases line up with TRBD2. This CDR3 is 16 amino acids long. The J segment lost 2 bases and the V segment lost 5 bases, leaving 4 bases of the junction unmatched. The germline V gene has CDR1 MNHEY and CDR2 SMNVEV (reference sequence). This CDR3 reads CASSRGLAGVQETQYF. The CDR3 bases are TGTGCCAGCAGTCGGGGACTAGCGGGGGTACAAGAGACCCAGTACTTC.

The chain joins TRBV5-4 to TRBJ1-6, with a weak D call TRBD1 (5 bases). Per the germline V gene, CDR1 is SGHNT and CDR2 is YYREEE (reference sequence). This CDR3 region has 14 residues. The V end lost 4 bases, the J end lost 4 bases, and 9 bases lay between the germline ends. The CDR3 DNA is TGTGCCAGCAGCCGGGACGGTTATAATTCACCCCTCCACTTT. Its translation: CASSRDGYNSPLHF.

This clone was recorded once. V is TRBV19 and J is TRBJ2-5, with TRBD1 matching over 9 bases. The CDR3 is 15 residues long. The germline gives CDR1 LNHDA, CDR2 SQIVND (reference sequence). The V and J ends lost 6 bases and 2 bases, in that order; junction bases with no gene match: 7. The DNA for the CDR3 is TGTGCCAGTAGCAGGGGGGACAGGGCACAAGAGACCCAGTACTTC. This translates into CASSRGDRAQETQYF. Filled out from reference TRBV19 and TRBJ2-5, the complete variable domain reads DGGITQSPKYLFRKEGQNVTLSCEQNLNHDAMYWYRQDPGQGLRLIYYSQIVNDFQKGDIAEGYSVSREKKESFPLTVTSAQKNPTAFYLCASSRGDRAQETQYFGPGTRLLVL.